The 9 T cell receptor beta chains below come from one sample, sequenced in a study of blood T cell repertoires in COVID-19. Using immunoSEQ multiplex PCR, the repertoire was profiled, and TCRdb retains in-frame clones only, with some absent. The sample lists about 160,000 clones; approximately 92% were seen once. Sequenced: peripheral blood. The receptor set was obtained from a woman aged 50 to 60 with acute or convalescent COVID-19.

The V gene is TRBV30, the J gene TRBJ1-3; TRBD1 matches at 8 bases. Trimming cost V 5 bases and J 6 bases; bases outside gene matches: 9. Germline V gene lookup returns CDR1 GTSNPN and CDR2 SVGIG (reference sequence). This CDR3 is 14 amino acids long. The CDR3 DNA sequence: TGTGCCTGGGGAATTCAGGGGGCAAAAAACACCATATATTTT. It is translated as CAWGIQGAKNTIYF.

The genes are TRBV9 and TRBJ2-1; the D is unclear. Germline values: CDR1 SGDLS, CDR2 YYNGEE. The CDR3 sequence is 12 residues long. Trimming stripped 7 bases from V and 7 bases from J, with 12 bases between. This chain's CDR3 is CASPAGMNEQFF. The DNA for the CDR3 is TGTGCCAGCCCGGCAGGCATGAATGAGCAGTTCTTC.

The chain recombines TRBV6-5 with TRBJ1-6, with a possible D match to TRBD1 (6 bases). The V gene's germline CDR1 is MNHEY and CDR2 SVGAGI. V was trimmed by 11 bases and J by 7 bases, leaving 18 bases between them. The CDR3 is made up of 14 amino acids. The CDR3 loop reads CAVSGDRKNSPLHF. Here the CDR3 DNA reads TGTGCCGTCTCGGGCGACAGGAAAAATTCACCCCTCCACTTT.

The J gene is TRBJ2-7, the V gene TRBV5-4; 7 nucleotides line up with TRBD1. Germline V lookup: CDR1 SGHNT, CDR2 YYREEE (reference sequence). This CDR3 spans 14 amino acids. V dropped 5 bases and J dropped 0; count of bases not matched to a gene: 5. The chain's CDR3 is CASREDRFSYEQYF. As DNA, the CDR3 is TGTGCCAGCAGGGAGGACAGGTTCTCCTACGAGCAGTACTTC.

This clone was picked up one time. The rearrangement links TRBV7-2 to TRBJ1-4; a possible D gene is TRBD1 (6 bases). This CDR3 comprises 13 residues. Trimming cost V 7 bases and J 7 bases, with 13 bases left between them. Germline V gene data show CDR1 as SGHTA and CDR2 as FQGNSA. The CDR3, as DNA: TGTGCCAGCACCTCGCGGGGGGCTGAAAAACTGTTTTTT. Translated, it gives CASTSRGAEKLFF.

V usage is TRBV29-1 and J usage is TRBJ1-5; D possibly corresponds to TRBD1 (6 bases). V gave up 7 bases and J gave up 2 bases, with 15 bases separating them. The CDR3 spans 14 residues. The germline CDR1 and CDR2 sequences are SQVTM and ANQGSEA. The CDR3 reads CSATTGTGNQPQHF. The CDR3 nucleotides read TGCAGCGCAACTACAGGGACGGGCAATCAGCCCCAGCATTTT.

This clone was seen once. This chain connects TRBV6-5 to TRBJ1-1, with 9 positions matching TRBD1. V lost 8 bases to trimming and J lost 5 bases; unmatched junction nucleotides: 12. Germline V gives CDR1 MNHEY, CDR2 SVGAGI. This CDR3 is built from 15 residues. The CDR3 nucleotides are TGTGCCAGCGCATTACAGGGGGCTGTTGGGACTGAAGCTTTCTTT. Its translation: CASALQGAVGTEAFF.

This chain links TRBV27 with TRBJ2-3; possible D gene TRBD2, 6 bases. V lost 5 bases to trimming and J lost 0 bases, with 9 bases between them. Germline V CDR1 and CDR2: MNHEY, SMNVEV (reference sequence). The CDR3 extends over 14 amino acids. The CDR3 region has the DNA TGTGCCAGCAGTCTAGCGCCAAGCACAGATACGCAGTATTTT. This translates into CASSLAPSTDTQYF.

CDR3 nucleotide sequence: TGCGCCAGCTCCTCCCAGGGGAATTTGAACACCGGGGAGCTGTTTTTT. Its translation is CASSSQGNLNTGELFF. This chain links TRBV5-1 with TRBJ2-2, with D perhaps matching TRBD1 (6 bases). Germline values: CDR1 SGHRS, CDR2 YFSETQ. CDR3 length equals 16 residues. V was pared by 7 bases and J by 1 base, with 17 bases between.